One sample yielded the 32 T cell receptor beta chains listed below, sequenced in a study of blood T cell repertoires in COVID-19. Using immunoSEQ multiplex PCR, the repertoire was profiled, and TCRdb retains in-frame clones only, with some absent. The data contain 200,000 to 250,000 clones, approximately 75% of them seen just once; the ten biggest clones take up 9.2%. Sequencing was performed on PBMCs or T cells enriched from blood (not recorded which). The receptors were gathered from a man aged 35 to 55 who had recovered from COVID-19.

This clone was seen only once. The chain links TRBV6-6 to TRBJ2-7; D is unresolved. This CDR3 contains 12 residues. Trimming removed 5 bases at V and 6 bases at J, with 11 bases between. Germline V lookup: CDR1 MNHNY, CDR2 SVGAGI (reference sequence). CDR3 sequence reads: CASSTNSGEQYF. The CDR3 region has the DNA TGTGCCAGCAGTACGAACTCGGGCGAGCAGTACTTC.

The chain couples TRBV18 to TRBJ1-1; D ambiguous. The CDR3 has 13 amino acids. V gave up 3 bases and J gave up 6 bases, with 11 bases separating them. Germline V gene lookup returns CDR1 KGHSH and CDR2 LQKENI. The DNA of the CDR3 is TGTGCCAGCTCACCCCTTTCGTCAGCTGAAGCTTTCTTT. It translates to CASSPLSSAEAFF.

The CDR3, as DNA: TGTGCCACCAGTGATTCGACAGGGGGGAATCAGCCCCAGCATTTT. It codes for CATSDSTGGNQPQHF. The chain uses TRBV24-1 and TRBJ1-5, with 9 bases aligning to TRBD1. CDR3 length: 15 residues. The J segment lost 4 bases and the V segment lost 2 bases, leaving 2 bases of the junction unmatched. The germline V gene encodes CDR1 KGHDR and CDR2 SFDVKD.

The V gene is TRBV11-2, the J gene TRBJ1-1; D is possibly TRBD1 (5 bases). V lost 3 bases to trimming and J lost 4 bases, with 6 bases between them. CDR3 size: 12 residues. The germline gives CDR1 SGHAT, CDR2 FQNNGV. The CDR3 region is CASSLGRTEAFF. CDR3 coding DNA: TGTGCCAGCAGCTTGGGGCGCACTGAAGCTTTCTTT.

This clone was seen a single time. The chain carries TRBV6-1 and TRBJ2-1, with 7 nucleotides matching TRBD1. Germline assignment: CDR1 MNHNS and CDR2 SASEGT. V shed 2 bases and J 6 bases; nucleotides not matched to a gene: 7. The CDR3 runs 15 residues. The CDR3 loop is CASSELTGPGNEQFF. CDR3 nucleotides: TGTGCCAGCAGTGAATTGACAGGGCCGGGCAATGAGCAGTTCTTC.

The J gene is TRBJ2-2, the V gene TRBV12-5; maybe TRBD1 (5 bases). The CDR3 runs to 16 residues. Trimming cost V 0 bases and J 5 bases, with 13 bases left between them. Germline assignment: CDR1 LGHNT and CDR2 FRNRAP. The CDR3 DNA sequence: TGTGCTAGTGGTTTGGTACGAGGACAACCAACCGGGGAGCTGTTTTTT. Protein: CASGLVRGQPTGELFF.

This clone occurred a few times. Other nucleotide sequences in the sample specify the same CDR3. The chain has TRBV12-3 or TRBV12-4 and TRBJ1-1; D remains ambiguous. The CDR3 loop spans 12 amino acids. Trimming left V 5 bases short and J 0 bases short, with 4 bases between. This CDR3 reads CASSQMNTEAFF. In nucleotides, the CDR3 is TGTGCCAGCAGTCAGATGAACACTGAAGCTTTCTTT.

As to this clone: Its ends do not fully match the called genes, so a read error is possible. The CDR3 region is CACSRGTSAQETQYF. Written as DNA, the CDR3 is TGCGCCTGCAGCCGAGGCACTAGCGCCCAAGAGACCCAGTACTTC. The rearrangement uses TRBV4-1 and TRBJ2-5, with 7 bases fitting TRBD2. Germline lookup yields CDR1 MGHRA and CDR2 YSYEKL. The CDR3 contains 15 residues.

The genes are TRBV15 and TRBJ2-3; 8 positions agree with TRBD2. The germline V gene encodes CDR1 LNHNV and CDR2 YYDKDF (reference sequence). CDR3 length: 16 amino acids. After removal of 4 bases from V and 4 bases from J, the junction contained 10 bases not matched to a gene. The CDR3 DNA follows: TGTGCCACCAGCACCCCTTTAAGCGGGAGTCCAGATACGCAGTATTTT. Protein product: CATSTPLSGSPDTQYF.

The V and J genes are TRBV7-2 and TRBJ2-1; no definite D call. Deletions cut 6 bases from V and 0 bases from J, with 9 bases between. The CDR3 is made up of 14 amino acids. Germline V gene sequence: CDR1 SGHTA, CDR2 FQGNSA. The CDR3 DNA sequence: TGTGCCAGCAGTTTGAGGAGCTCCTACAATGAGCAGTTCTTC. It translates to CASSLRSSYNEQFF.

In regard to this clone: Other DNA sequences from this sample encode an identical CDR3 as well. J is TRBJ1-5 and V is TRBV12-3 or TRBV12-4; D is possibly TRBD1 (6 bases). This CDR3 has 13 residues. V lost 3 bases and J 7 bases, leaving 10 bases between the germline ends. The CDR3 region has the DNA TGTGCCAGCAGTTTTGGGGGCGGACAGCCCCAGCATTTT. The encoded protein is CASSFGGGQPQHF.

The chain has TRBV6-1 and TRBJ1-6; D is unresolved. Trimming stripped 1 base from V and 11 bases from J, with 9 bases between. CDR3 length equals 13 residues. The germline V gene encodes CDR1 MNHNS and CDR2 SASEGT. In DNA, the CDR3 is TGTGCCAGCAGTGAAGTGGCATCGACACCCCTCCACTTT. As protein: CASSEVASTPLHF.

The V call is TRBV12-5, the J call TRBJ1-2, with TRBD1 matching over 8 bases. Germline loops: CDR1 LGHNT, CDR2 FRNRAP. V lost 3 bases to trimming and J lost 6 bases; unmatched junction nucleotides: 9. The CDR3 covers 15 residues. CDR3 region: CASGFYLTGEDGYTF. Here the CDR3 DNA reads TGTGCTAGTGGTTTCTACCTGACAGGGGAGGATGGCTACACCTTC.

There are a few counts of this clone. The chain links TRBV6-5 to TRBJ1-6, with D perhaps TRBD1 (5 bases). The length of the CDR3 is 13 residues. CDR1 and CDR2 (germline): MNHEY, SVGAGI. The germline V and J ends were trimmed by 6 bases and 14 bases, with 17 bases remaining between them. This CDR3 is CASRPHRGEALHF. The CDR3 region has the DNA TGTGCCAGCAGACCCCACCGAGGGGAGGCCCTCCACTTT.

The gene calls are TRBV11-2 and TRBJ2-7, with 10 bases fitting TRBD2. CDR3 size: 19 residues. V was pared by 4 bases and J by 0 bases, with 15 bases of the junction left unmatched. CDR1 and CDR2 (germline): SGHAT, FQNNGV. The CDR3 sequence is CASSSRVGGASGSSYEQYF. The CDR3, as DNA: TGTGCCAGCAGCTCCCGGGTGGGGGGTGCTAGCGGGAGCTCCTACGAGCAGTACTTC.

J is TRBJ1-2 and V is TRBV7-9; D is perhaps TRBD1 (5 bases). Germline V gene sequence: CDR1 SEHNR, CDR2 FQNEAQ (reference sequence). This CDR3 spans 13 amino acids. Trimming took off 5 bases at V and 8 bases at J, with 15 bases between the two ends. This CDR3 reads CASSPRGRGGYTF. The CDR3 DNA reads TGTGCCAGCAGCCCGCGGGGCAGAGGGGGCTACACCTTC.

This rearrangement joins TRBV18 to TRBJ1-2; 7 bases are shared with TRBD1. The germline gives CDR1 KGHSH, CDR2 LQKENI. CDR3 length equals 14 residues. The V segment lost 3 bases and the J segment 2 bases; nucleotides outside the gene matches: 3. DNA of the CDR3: TGTGCCAGCTCACCTACACAGGGGAACTATGGCTACACCTTC. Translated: CASSPTQGNYGYTF.

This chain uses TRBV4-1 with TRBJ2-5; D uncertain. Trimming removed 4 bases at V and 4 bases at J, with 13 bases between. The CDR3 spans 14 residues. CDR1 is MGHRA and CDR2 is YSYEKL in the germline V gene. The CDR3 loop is CASSRQEVGETQYF. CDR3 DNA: TGCGCCAGCAGCCGCCAAGAGGTCGGAGAGACCCAGTACTTC.

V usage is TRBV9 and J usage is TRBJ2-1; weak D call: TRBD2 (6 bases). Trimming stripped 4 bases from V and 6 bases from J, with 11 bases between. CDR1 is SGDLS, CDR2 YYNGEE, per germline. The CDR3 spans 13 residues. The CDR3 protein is CASSPGTGNEQFF. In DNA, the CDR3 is TGTGCCAGCAGCCCGGGGACTGGCAATGAGCAGTTCTTC.

CDR3 nucleotide sequence: TGTGCCAGCAGCGAACAGGGATTCGCGACTGAAGCTTTCTTT. It codes for CASSEQGFATEAFF. V and J are TRBV7-3 and TRBJ1-1; TRBD1 might be the D (6 bases). Trimming stripped 5 bases from V and 5 bases from J, with 15 bases between. CDR3 length equals 14 residues. CDR1 and CDR2 from the germline V gene are SGHTA and FQGTGA.

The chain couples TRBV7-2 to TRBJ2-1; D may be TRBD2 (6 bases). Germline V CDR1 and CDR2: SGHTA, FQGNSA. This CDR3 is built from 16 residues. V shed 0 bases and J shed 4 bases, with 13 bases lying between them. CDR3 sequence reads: CASSLAFAGRYNEQFF. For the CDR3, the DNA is TGTGCCAGCAGCTTAGCGTTCGCGGGGCGGTACAATGAGCAGTTCTTC.

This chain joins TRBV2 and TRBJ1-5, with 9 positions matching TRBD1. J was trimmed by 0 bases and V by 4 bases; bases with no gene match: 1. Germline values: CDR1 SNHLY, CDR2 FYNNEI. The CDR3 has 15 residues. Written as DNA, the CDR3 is TGTGCCAGCAGTGCGGACAGGGGTAGCAATCAGCCCCAGCATTTT. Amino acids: CASSADRGSNQPQHF.

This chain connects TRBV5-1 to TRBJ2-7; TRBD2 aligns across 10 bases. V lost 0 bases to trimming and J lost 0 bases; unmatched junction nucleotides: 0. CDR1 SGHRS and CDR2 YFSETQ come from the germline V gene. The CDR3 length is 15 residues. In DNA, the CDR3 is TGCGCCAGCAGCTTGGGACTAGCGGGCTCCTACGAGCAGTACTTC. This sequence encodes CASSLGLAGSYEQYF.

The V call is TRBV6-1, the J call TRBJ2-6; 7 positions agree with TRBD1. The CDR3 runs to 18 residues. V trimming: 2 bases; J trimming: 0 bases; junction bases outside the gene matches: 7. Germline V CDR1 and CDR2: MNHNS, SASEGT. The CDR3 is CASSEQWTGVSGANVLTF. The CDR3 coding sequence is TGTGCCAGCAGTGAACAATGGACAGGCGTCTCTGGGGCCAACGTCCTGACTTTC.

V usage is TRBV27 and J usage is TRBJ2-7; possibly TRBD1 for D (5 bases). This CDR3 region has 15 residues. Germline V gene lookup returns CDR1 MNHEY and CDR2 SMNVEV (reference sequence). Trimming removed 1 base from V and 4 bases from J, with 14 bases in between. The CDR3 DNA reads TGTGCCAGCAGTTTATTGCCAGGGTTCGATTACGAGCAGTACTTC. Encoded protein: CASSLLPGFDYEQYF.

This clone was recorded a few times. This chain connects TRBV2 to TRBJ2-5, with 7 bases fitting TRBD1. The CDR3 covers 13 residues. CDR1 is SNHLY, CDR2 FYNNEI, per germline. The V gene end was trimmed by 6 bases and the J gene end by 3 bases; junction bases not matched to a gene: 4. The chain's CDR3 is CASRTTGEETQYF. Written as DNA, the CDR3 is TGTGCCAGCAGGACAACAGGGGAAGAGACCCAGTACTTC.

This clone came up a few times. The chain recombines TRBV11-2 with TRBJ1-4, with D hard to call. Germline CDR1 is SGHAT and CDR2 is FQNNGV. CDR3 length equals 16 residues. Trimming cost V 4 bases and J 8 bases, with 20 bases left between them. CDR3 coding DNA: TGTGCCAGCAGCTCTCCCGGACTGTGGGTTAGAGAAAAACTGTTTTTT. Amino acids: CASSSPGLWVREKLFF. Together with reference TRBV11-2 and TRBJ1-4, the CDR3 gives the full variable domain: EAGVAQSPRYKIIEKRQSVAFWCNPISGHATLYWYQQILGQGPKLLIQFQNNGVVDDSQLPKDRFSAERLKGVDSTLKIQPAKLEDSAVYLCASSSPGLWVREKLFFGSGTQLSVL.

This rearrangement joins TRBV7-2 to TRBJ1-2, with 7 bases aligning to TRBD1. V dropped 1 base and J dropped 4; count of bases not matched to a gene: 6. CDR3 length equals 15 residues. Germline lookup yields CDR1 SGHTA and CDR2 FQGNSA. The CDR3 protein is CASSLVGTVLYGYTF. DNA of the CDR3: TGTGCCAGCAGCTTAGTAGGGACAGTGCTCTATGGCTACACCTTC.

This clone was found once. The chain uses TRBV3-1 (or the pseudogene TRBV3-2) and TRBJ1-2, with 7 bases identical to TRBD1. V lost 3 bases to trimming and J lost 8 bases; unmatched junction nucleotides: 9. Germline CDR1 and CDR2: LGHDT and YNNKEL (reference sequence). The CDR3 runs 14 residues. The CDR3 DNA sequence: TGTGCCAGCAGCCAGACAGGGCGAATGCAAGGCTACACCTTC. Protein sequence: CASSQTGRMQGYTF.

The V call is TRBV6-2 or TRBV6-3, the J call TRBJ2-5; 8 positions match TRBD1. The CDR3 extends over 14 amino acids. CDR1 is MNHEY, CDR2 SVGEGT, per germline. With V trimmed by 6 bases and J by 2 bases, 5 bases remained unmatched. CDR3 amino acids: CASSRTGTQETQYF. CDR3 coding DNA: TGTGCCAGCAGCCGGACAGGGACTCAAGAGACCCAGTACTTC.

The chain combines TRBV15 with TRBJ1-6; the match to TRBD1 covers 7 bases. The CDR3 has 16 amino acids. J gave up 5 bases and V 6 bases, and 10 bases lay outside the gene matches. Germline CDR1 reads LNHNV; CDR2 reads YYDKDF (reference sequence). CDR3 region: CATSPDRRNNNSPLHF. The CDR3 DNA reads TGTGCCACCAGTCCGGACAGGAGAAATAATAATTCACCCCTCCACTTT. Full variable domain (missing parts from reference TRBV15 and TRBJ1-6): DAMVIQNPRYQVTQFGKPVTLSCSQTLNHNVMYWYQQKSSQAPKLLFHYYDKDFNNEADTPDNFQSRRPNTSFCFLDIRSPGLGDTAMYLCATSPDRRNNNSPLHFGNGTRLTVT.

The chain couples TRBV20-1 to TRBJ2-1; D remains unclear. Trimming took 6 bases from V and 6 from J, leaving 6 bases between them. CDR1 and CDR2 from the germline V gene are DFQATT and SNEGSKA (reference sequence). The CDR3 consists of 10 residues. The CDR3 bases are TGCAGTGCGGTGCGCAATGAGCAGTTCTTC. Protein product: CSAVRNEQFF.